The 14 T cell receptor beta chains below were found in one sample sequenced in a study of T cells in localized non-small cell lung cancer. The protocol was immunoSEQ multiplex PCR, while the TCRdb copy is restricted to in-frame clones and leaves out a portion. The sample holds more than 100,000 clones, 70% to 90% seen once. Material: peripheral blood, obtained before any cancer treatment. The receptors shown here come from a female donor over 55 with stage I lung adenocarcinoma.

This chain links TRBV28 with TRBJ2-7; 7 nucleotides match TRBD1. The CDR3 is 15 amino acids. The V segment lost 2 bases and the J segment 4 bases; nucleotides outside the gene matches: 8. Germline CDR1 MDHEN, CDR2 SYDVKM. CDR3 protein: CASSLGGQRIYEQYF. Here the CDR3 DNA reads TGTGCCAGCAGTTTAGGGGGACAGCGCATTTACGAGCAGTACTTC.

This clone was detected once. The chain recombines TRBV7-9 with TRBJ2-5, with D tentatively TRBD2 (5 bases). V was pared by 6 bases and J by 4 bases, with 15 bases between. This CDR3 contains 14 residues. Germline assignment: CDR1 SEHNR and CDR2 FQNEAQ (reference sequence). The CDR3 bases are TGTGCCAGCAGTAGGACCTTGAGCGGAGAGACCCAGTACTTC. Translation: CASSRTLSGETQYF.

The rearrangement links TRBV5-1 to TRBJ1-2; perhaps TRBD1 as D (5 bases). The CDR3 has 14 amino acids. CDR1 is SGHRS, CDR2 YFSETQ, per germline. With 4 bases removed from V and 8 bases from J, the gap between germline ends came to 18 bases. The CDR3 loop is CASSPGGGVGGYTF. CDR3 sequence (DNA): TGCGCCAGCAGCCCCGGCGGGGGGGTAGGGGGCTACACCTTC.

The chain combines TRBV6-1 with TRBJ2-5, with D possibly TRBD2 on 7 matching bases. This CDR3 has 16 amino acids. CDR1 and CDR2 from the germline V gene are MNHNS and SASEGT. V lost 2 bases and J 5 bases, leaving 18 bases between the germline ends. The CDR3 reads CASSELAGANFETQYF. The CDR3 DNA reads as TGTGCCAGCAGTGAACTGGCGGGGGCTAATTTCGAGACCCAGTACTTC.

About this clone: The junction does not match germline at one end; this may be a read error. The chain links TRBV7-9 to TRBJ2-4; tentative D call: TRBD1 (5 bases). Germline CDR1 and CDR2: SEHNR and FQNEAQ (reference sequence). The CDR3 totals 12 residues. The DNA for the CDR3 is TGTGCCAGCAGCTTAGATAGCCCAGGGATTGACTTC. Amino acid sequence: CASSLDSPGIDF.

The rearrangement joins TRBV19 to TRBJ1-5; D might be TRBD1 (5 bases). V was pared by 4 bases and J by 2 bases, with 12 bases between. This CDR3 has 15 amino acids. Germline CDR1 and CDR2: LNHDA and SQIVND (reference sequence). The CDR3 here is CASSRDGAGNQPQHF. The CDR3 region has the DNA TGTGCCAGTAGTAGGGACGGTGCGGGCAATCAGCCCCAGCATTTT.

This clone showed up just a few times. V gene TRBV6-6 combines with J gene TRBJ2-7, with TRBD1 identical over 9 bases. The CDR3 contains 15 residues. Germline-derived CDR1 and CDR2 are MNHNY and SVGAGI (reference sequence). Germline trimming cut 4 bases from V and 5 bases from J; bases unmatched to any gene: 9. CDR3 residues: CASSLDRGLKDEQYF. CDR3 nucleotide sequence: TGTGCCAGCAGTTTGGACAGGGGTCTTAAAGACGAGCAGTACTTC.

This clone occurred a few times. CDR3 sequence: CASSPGFSSYNEQFF. The CDR3 nucleotides are TGTGCCAGCTCACCGGGCTTTAGCTCCTACAATGAGCAGTTCTTC. The chain recombines TRBV18 with TRBJ2-1, with D unresolved. The V and J ends lost 3 bases and 0 bases respectively, with 9 bases between them. This CDR3 region has 15 residues. CDR1 KGHSH and CDR2 LQKENI come from the germline V gene.

The chain combines TRBV5-1 with TRBJ1-3; the match to TRBD1 covers 7 bases. The junction had 7 bases not matched to a gene; V was cut back by 3 bases and J by 4 bases. Germline V CDR1 and CDR2: SGHRS, YFSETQ. The CDR3 is 15 amino acids. The CDR3 sequence is CASSSTGDAGNTIYF. As DNA, the CDR3 is TGCGCCAGCAGCTCAACAGGGGATGCCGGAAACACCATATATTTT.

The J gene is TRBJ2-7, the V gene TRBV11-3; tentatively, D is TRBD1 (6 bases). The V end lost 0 bases, the J end lost 6 bases, and 15 bases lay between the germline ends. Germline CDR1 reads SGHNT; CDR2 reads YENEEA. The CDR3 totals 15 residues. Here the CDR3 reads CASSLDGAQGSEQYF. The DNA of the CDR3 is TGTGCCAGCAGCTTAGATGGCGCGCAGGGGTCCGAGCAGTACTTC. The variable domain in full, with the rest retrieved from reference TRBV11-3 and TRBJ2-7, is EAGVVQSPRYKIIEKKQPVAFWCNPISGHNTLYWYLQNLGQGPELLIRYENEEAVDDSQLPKDRFSAERLKGVDSTLKIQPAELGDSAVYLCASSLDGAQGSEQYFGPGTRLTVT.

DNA for the CDR3: TGTGCTAGTGGTTCAGGGACAGCCCCCCACGAGCAGTACTTC. Its translation is CASGSGTAPHEQYF. The chain recombines TRBV12-5 with TRBJ2-7; 7 bases match TRBD1. This CDR3 has 14 residues. The trim removed 4 bases at V and 5 bases at J, leaving 8 bases unmatched. Looked up from germline, CDR1 is LGHNT and CDR2 is FRNRAP. Filled out from reference TRBV12-5 and TRBJ2-7, the complete variable domain reads DARVTQTPRHKVTEMGQEVTMRCQPILGHNTVFWYRQTMMQGLELLAYFRNRAPLDDSGMPKDRFSAEMPDATLATLKIQPSEPRDSAVYFCASGSGTAPHEQYFGPGTRLTVT.

The chain joins TRBV5-4 to TRBJ2-2; possibly TRBD2 for D (5 bases). Germline CDR1 is SGHNT and CDR2 is YYREEE (reference sequence). The V end was cut by 0 bases, the J end by 1 base, with 7 bases between. This CDR3 comprises 15 residues. The CDR3 spells CASSLAGGNTGELFF. CDR3 sequence (DNA): TGTGCCAGCAGCTTGGCAGGAGGGAACACCGGGGAGCTGTTTTTT.

This chain connects TRBV9 to TRBJ2-2; 8 nucleotides match TRBD2. CDR1 and CDR2 from the germline V gene are SGDLS and YYNGEE. This CDR3 has 15 amino acids. J gave up 0 bases and V 3 bases, and 1 base lay outside the gene matches. In DNA, the CDR3 is TGTGCCAGCAGCGCTAGCGGGTCGAACACCGGGGAGCTGTTTTTT. Translating it yields CASSASGSNTGELFF.

The V gene is TRBV5-1, the J gene TRBJ2-3, with D unresolved. With 0 bases removed from V and 7 bases from J, the gap between germline ends came to 6 bases. There are 12 residues in the CDR3. Germline lookup yields CDR1 SGHRS and CDR2 YFSETQ. CDR3 sequence (DNA): TGCGCCAGCAGCTTGGCCGTCAATACGCAGTATTTT. Protein: CASSLAVNTQYF.